This T cell receptor beta chain was captured by sequencing in a study of T cells in Graves' hyperthyroidism and ophthalmopathy. The source material, RNA transcripts, was used to amplify TCR beta CDR3 regions. HTBI primers were used for first-round RT-PCR of the TCR CDR3. TCRdb analysed the multiplex PCR reads with MiXCR anew, one entry per CDR3 protein. The sample has roughly 720,000 distinct CDR3 sequences, 17% seen once. Graves' hyperthyroidism without ophthalmopathy progression within 18 months was termed stable. The source of this sequence is a man aged 45 to 65 with Graves' hyperthyroidism. Sequences were obtained from blood.

The CDR3 DNA is TGTGCCAGCAGTTACTCGAGTAGGGGGCGCCAGCCCCAGCATTTT. Protein: CASSYSSRGRQPQHF. The gene calls are TRBV6-6 and TRBJ1-5; TRBD1 agrees at 7 bases. CDR3 length: 15 residues. V was pared by 0 bases and J by 7 bases, with 6 bases of the junction left unmatched. Germline CDR1 and CDR2: MNHNY and SVGAGI (reference sequence).